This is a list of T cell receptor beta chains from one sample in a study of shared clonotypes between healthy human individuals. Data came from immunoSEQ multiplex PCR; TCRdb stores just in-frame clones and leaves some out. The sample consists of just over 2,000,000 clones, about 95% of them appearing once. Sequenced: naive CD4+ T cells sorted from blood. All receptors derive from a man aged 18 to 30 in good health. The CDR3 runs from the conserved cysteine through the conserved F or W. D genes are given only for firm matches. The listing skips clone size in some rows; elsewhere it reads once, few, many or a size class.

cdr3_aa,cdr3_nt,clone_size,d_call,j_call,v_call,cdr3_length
CASSPRTAMNTEAFF,TGCGCCAGCAGTCCCCGGACAGCGATGAACACTGAAGCTTTCTTT,-,-,TRBJ1-1,TRBV10-1,15
CAWSVRTDNNYGYTF,TGTGCCTGGAGTGTACGAACAGATAATAACTATGGCTACACCTTC,-,-,TRBJ1-2,TRBV30,15
CASSSGVFQPQHF,TGTGCCAGCAGCTCAGGGGTCTTTCAGCCCCAGCATTTT,few,-,TRBJ1-5,TRBV6-5,13
CASSLEGSGTGELFF,TGTGCCAGCAGCCTTGAAGGGTCGGGCACCGGGGAGCTGTTTTTT,-,-,TRBJ2-2,TRBV7-8,15
CASSPGPSSYEQYF,TGTGCCAGCAGCCCCGGACCCTCCTCCTACGAGCAGTACTTC,-,-,TRBJ2-7,TRBV5-4,14
CASSLGLAGETQYF,TGTGCCAGCAGCTTGGGTCTAGCAGGCGAGACCCAGTACTTC,-,-,TRBJ2-5,TRBV7-9,14
CASSFRGPMAEAFF,TGTGCCAGCAGCTTTCGGGGGCCGATGGCTGAAGCTTTCTTT,-,-,TRBJ1-1,TRBV11-2,14
CASSLELAYEQYF,TGTGCCAGCAGCTTAGAACTAGCGTACGAGCAGTACTTC,-,TRBD2,TRBJ2-7,TRBV7-2,13
CASSLAVNEQFF,TGTGCCAGCAGCTTGGCCGTCAATGAGCAGTTCTTC,-,-,TRBJ2-1,TRBV5-6,12
CASSYGGRDYTF,TGTGCCAGCAGTTACGGGGGTCGGGACTACACCTTC,-,-,TRBJ1-2,TRBV6-5,12
CASSPINGNTEAFF,TGCGCCAGCTCTCCTATAAATGGGAACACTGAAGCTTTCTTT,-,-,TRBJ1-1,TRBV5-1,14